This TCR beta chain was identified in a study of somatic mutations in cytotoxic T cells in rheumatoid arthritis. Germline CDR1 is MNHEY and CDR2 is SMNVEV (reference sequence). Trimming removed 3 bases from V and 5 bases from J, with 10 bases in between. This CDR3 has 13 amino acids. This clone was observed a few times. The protocol was immunoSEQ multiplex PCR, while the TCRdb copy is restricted to in-frame clones and leaves out a portion. Among roughly 3,900 clones listed, 93% were seen once. What was sequenced was CD8+ T cells sorted from blood. The chain has TRBV27 and TRBJ1-1; D may be TRBD1 (5 bases). This TCR came from a woman aged 60 to 75 with rheumatoid arthritis. DNA of the CDR3: TGTGCCAGCAGTTTGACGGGGGGGACTGAAGCTTTCTTT. Protein product: CASSLTGGTEAFF.